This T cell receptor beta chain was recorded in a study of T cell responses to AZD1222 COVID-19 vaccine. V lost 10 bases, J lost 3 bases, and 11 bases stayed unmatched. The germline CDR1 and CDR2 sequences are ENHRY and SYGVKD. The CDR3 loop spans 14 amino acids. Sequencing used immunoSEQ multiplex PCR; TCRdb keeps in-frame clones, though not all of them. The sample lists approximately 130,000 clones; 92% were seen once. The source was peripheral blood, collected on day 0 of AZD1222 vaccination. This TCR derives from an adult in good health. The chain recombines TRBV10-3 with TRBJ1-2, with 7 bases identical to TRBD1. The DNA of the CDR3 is TGTGCCACGTACGGACAGGTCGGGGACTATGGCTACACCTTC. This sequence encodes CATYGQVGDYGYTF.